This TCR beta chain was retrieved from a study of CD8 T cells in ankylosing spondylitis. Molecular-barcoded quantitative 5'-RACE produced these TCR beta libraries. TCRdb re-analysed the 5' RACE reads in MiXCR, keeping a single row per CDR3 protein. Of about 400,000 distinct CDR3 sequences detected, around 20% appear once; the ten largest clones hold around 16%. Study conclusions and caveats: Reports say disease-linked clones showed up significantly more in matched ankylosing spondylitis synovial fluid. Disease-linked clones bore a CD8+ phenotype and were relatively rare in peripheral blood. Ankylosing spondylitis blood appeared to be characterized by a TCR beta motif of 7 to 9 highly homologous variants.

Germline CDR1 and CDR2: LGHDT and YNNKEL (reference sequence). This CDR3 contains 14 residues. Trimming took 1 base from V and 9 from J; bases not matched to a gene: 4. On this clonotype itself: Its specificity is unknown.

The V gene is TRBV3-1, the J gene TRBJ1-5; 9 bases map to TRBD1. The sample consisted of blood, either unsorted or a sorted T cell fraction (not recorded which). This TCR was recovered from a male donor with ankylosing spondylitis. The CDR3 DNA follows: TGTGCCAGCAGCCAAGGGGACAGGGTCGTGCCCCAGCATTTT. Translation gives CASSQGDRVVPQHF.